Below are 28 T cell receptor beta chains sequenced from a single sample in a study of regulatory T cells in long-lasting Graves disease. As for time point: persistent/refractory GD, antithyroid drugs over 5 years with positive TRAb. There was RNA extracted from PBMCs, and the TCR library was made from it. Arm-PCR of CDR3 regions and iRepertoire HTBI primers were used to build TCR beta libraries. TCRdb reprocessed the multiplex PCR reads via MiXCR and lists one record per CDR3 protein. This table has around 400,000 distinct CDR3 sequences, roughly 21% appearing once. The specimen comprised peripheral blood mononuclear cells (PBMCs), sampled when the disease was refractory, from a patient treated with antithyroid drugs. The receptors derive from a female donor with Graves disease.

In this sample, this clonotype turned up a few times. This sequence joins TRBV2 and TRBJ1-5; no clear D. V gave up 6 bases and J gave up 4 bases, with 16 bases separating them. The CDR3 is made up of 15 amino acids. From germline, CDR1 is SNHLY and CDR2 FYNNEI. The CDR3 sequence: CASRESGVRNQPQHF. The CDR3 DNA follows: TGTGCCAGCAGGGAATCAGGCGTAAGAAATCAGCCCCAGCATTTT.

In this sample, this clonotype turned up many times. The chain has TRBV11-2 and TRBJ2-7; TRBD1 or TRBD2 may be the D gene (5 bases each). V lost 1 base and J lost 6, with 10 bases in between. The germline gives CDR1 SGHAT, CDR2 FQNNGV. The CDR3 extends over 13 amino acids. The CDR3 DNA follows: TGTGCCAGCAGCTTAGGATATGGGACCGAGCAGTACTTC. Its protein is CASSLGYGTEQYF.

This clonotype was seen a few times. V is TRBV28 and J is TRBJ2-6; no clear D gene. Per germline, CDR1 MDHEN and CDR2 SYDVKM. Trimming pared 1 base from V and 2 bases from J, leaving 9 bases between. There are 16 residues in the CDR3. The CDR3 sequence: CASSLFGPTGANVLTF. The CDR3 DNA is TGTGCCAGCAGTTTATTCGGGCCGACTGGGGCCAACGTCCTGACTTTC.

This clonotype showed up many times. The CDR3 DNA reads TGTGCCAGCAGGGACAGGGACTCACCCCTCCACTTT. It specifies CASRDRDSPLHF. The chain combines TRBV12-3 or TRBV12-4 with TRBJ1-6, with 8 bases lining up with TRBD1. The CDR3 length is 12 residues. V lost 6 bases and J lost 10; bases outside the gene matches: 2.

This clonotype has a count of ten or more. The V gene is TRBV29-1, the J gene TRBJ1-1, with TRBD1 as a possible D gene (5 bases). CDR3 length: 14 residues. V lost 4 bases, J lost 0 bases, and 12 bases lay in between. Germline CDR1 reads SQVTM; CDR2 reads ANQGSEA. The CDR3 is CSVVGGGVNTEAFF. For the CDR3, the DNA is TGCAGCGTTGTGGGGGGGGGTGTGAACACTGAAGCTTTCTTT.

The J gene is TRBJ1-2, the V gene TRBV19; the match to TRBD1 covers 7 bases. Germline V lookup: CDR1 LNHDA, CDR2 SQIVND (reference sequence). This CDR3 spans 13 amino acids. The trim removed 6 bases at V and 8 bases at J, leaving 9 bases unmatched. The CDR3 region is CASSPTGPSGYTF. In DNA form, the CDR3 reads TGTGCCAGTAGCCCGACAGGGCCCAGCGGCTACACCTTC.

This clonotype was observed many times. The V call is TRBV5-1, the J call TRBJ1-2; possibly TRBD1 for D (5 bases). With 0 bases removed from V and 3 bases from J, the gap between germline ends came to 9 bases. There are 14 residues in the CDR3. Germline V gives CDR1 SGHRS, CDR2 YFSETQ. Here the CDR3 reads CASSLDRLYYGYTF. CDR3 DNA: TGCGCCAGCAGCTTGGACAGGCTCTACTATGGCTACACCTTC.

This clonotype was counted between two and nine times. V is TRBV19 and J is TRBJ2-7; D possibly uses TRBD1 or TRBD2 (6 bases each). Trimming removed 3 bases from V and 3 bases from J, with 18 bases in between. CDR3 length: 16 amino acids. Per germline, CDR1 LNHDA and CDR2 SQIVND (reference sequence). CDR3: CASSIGPARGDYEQYF. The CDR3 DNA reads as TGTGCCAGTAGTATTGGCCCGGCAAGGGGGGACTACGAGCAGTACTTC.

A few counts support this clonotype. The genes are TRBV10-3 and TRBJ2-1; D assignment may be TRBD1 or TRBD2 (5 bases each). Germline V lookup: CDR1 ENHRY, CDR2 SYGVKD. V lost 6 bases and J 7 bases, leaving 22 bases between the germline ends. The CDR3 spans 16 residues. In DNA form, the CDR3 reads TGTGCCATCAGGGGCTCCGGGGCCTCCCCGGGGAATGAGCAGTTCTTC. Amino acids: CAIRGSGASPGNEQFF.

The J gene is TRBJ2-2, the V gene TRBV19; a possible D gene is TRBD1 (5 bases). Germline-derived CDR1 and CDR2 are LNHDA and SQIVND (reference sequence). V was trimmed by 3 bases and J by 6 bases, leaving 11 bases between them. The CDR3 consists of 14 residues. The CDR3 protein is CASSISGSPGELFF. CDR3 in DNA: TGTGCCAGTAGTATTTCAGGGTCCCCCGGGGAGCTGTTTTTT.

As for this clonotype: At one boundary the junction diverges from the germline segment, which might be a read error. The CDR3 DNA sequence: TGTGCCAGCAGCCCCAGAGGAGTAATCGACGGGGAGCCGTTTTTT. Its protein product is CASSPRGVIDGEPFF. The V gene is TRBV9, the J gene TRBJ2-2; tentatively, D is TRBD2 (5 bases). The CDR3 spans 15 residues. Germline loops: CDR1 SGDLS, CDR2 YYNGEE.

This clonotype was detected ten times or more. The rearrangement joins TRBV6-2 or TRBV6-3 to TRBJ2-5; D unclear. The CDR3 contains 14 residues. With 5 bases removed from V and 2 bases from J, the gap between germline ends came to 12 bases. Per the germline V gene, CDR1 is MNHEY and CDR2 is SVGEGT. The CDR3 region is CASSRPQRQETQYF. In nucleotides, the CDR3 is TGTGCCAGCAGTCGACCGCAACGACAAGAGACCCAGTACTTC.

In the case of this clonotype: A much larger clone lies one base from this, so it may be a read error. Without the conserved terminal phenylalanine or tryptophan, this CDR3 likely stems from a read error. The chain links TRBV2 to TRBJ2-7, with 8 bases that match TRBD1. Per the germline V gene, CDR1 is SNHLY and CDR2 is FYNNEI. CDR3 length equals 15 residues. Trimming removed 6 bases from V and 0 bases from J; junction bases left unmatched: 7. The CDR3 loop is CASSLHQGASYEQYS. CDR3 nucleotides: TGTGCCAGCAGCTTACACCAGGGGGCCTCCTACGAGCAGTACTCC.

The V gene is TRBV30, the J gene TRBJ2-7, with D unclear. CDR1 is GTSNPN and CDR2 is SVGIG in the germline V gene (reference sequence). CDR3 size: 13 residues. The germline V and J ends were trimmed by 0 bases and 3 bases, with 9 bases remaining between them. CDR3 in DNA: TGTGCCTGGAGTGTAGGGTCGGTCTACGAGCAGTACTTC. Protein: CAWSVGSVYEQYF. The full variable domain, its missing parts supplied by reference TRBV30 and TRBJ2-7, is SQTIHQWPATLVQPVGSPLSLECTVEGTSNPNLYWYRQAAGRGLQLLFYSVGIGQISSEVPQNLSASRPQDRQFILSSKKLLLSDSGFYLCAWSVGSVYEQYFGPGTRLTVT.

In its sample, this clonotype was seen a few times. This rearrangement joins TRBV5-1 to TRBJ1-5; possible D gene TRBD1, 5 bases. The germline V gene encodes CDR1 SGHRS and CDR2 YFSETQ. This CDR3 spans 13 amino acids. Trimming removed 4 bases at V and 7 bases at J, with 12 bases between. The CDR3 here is CASSEGSGQPQHF. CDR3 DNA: TGCGCCAGCAGCGAGGGGTCGGGGCAGCCCCAGCATTTT.

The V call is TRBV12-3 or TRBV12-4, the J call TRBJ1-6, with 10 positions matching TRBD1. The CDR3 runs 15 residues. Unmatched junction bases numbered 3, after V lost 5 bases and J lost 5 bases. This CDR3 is CASSGGQGNNSPLHF. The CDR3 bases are TGTGCCAGCAGTGGGGGACAGGGGAATAATTCACCCCTCCACTTT.

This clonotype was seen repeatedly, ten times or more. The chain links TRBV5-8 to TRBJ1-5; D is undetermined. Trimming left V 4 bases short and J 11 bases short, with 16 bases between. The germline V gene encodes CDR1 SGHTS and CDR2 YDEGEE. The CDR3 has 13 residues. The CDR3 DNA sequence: TGTGCCAGCAGCCTGCCCCGTCTTGTTTCCCAGCATTTT. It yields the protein CASSLPRLVSQHF.

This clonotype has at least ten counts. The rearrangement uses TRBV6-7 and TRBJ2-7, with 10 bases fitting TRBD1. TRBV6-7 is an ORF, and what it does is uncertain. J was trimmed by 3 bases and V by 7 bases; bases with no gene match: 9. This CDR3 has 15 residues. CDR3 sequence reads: CASNLGTGDFYEQYF. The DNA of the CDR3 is TGTGCCAGCAACTTAGGGACAGGGGATTTCTACGAGCAGTACTTC.

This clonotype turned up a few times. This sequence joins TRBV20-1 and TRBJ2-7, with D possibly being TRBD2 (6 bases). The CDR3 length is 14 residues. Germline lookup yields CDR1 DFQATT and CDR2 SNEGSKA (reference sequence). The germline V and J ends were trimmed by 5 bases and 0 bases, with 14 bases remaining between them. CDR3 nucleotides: TGCAGTGCTTTCGGGACTTCGAGCTCCTACGAGCAGTACTTC. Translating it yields CSAFGTSSSYEQYF.

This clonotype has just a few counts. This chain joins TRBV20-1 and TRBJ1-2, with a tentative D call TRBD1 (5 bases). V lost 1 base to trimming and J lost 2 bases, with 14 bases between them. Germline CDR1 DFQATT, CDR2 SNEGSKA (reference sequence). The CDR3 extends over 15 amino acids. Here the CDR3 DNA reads TGCAGTGCTAGAGGTCCAGGGAAGAAGAACTATGGCTACACCTTC. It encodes CSARGPGKKNYGYTF.

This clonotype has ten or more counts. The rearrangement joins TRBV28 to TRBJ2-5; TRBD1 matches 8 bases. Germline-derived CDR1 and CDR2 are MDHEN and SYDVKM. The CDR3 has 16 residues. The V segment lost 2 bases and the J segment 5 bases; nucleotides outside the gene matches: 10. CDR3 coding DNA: TGTGCCAGCAGTTTACAAGGACAGGGTGCATGGGAGACCCAGTACTTC. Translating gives CASSLQGQGAWETQYF.

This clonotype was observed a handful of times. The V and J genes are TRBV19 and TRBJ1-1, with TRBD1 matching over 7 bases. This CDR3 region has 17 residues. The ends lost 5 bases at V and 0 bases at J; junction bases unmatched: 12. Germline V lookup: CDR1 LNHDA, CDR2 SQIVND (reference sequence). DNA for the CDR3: TGTGCCAGTAGTTCATCCGGGACAGTGATCATGAACACTGAAGCTTTCTTT. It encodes CASSSSGTVIMNTEAFF. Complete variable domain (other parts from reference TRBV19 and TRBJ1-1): DGGITQSPKYLFRKEGQNVTLSCEQNLNHDAMYWYRQDPGQGLRLIYYSQIVNDFQKGDIAEGYSVSREKKESFPLTVTSAQKNPTAFYLCASSSSGTVIMNTEAFFGQGTRLTVV.

CDR3 DNA: TGTGCCAGCAGCCACAGCCGAGATACTGAAGCTTTCTTT. Its protein is CASSHSRDTEAFF. The chain has TRBV7-9 and TRBJ1-1, with no clear D. The V gene lost 5 bases and the J gene lost 5 bases, with 12 bases spanning the gap. The CDR3 is 13 residues long. Germline CDR1 and CDR2: SEHNR and FQNEAQ (reference sequence).

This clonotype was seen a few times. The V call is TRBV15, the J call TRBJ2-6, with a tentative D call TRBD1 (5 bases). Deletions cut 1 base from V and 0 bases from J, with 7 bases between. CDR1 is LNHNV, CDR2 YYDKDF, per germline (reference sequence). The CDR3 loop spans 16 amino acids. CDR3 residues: CATSRGQSSGANVLTF. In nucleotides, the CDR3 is TGTGCCACCAGCAGAGGACAGAGCTCTGGGGCCAACGTCCTGACTTTC.

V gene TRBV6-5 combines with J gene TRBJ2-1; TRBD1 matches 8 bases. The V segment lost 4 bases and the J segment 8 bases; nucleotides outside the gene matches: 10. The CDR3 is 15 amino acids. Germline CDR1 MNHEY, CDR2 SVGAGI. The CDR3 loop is CASSWDRPRVYEQFF. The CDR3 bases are TGTGCCAGCAGTTGGGACAGGCCGAGGGTGTATGAGCAGTTCTTC.

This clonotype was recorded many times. CDR3 bases: TGTGCCAGCAGTTACTCAGTTGGGGCCGGGGAGCTGTTTTTT. Translation: CASSYSVGAGELFF. The V and J genes are TRBV6-2 or TRBV6-3 and TRBJ2-2, with D unclear. This CDR3 contains 14 residues. Trimming stripped 0 bases from V and 6 bases from J, with 8 bases between. Germline lookup yields CDR1 MNHEY and CDR2 SVGEGT.

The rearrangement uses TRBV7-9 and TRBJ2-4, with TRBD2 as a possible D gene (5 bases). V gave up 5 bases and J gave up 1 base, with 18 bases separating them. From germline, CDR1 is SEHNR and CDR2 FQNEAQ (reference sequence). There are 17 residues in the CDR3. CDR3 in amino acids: CASSPPDSQGAKNIQYF. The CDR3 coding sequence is TGTGCCAGCAGCCCACCGGACTCACAAGGCGCCAAAAACATTCAGTACTTC.

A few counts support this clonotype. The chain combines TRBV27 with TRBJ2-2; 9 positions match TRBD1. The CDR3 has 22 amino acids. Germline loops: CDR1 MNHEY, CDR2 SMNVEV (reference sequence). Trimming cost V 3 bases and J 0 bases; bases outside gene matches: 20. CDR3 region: CASSFRNPGQGTVFSNTGELFF. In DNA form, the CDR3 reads TGTGCCAGCAGTTTCCGAAATCCGGGACAGGGTACGGTTTTTTCGAACACCGGGGAGCTGTTTTTT.